This T cell receptor beta chain comes out of a study of blood T cell repertoires in COVID-19. Germline CDR1 reads MNHEY; CDR2 reads SVGEGT. V gave up 6 bases and J gave up 2 bases, with 10 bases separating them. The CDR3 spans 13 residues. The table came from immunoSEQ multiplex PCR; TCRdb's copy has only in-frame clones and leaves some out. Of 200,000 to 300,000 clones listed, 75% to 90% are singletons. J is TRBJ2-5 and V is TRBV6-2 or TRBV6-3; D is unresolved. The specimen was peripheral blood. The TCR comes from a woman in her 30s who had recovered from COVID-19. CDR3 in DNA: TGTGCCAGCAGCCTTCGAGAACAAGAGACCCAGTACTTC. Amino acids: CASSLREQETQYF.